These 14 T cell receptor beta chains were all obtained from the same sample, sequenced in a study of early T cells in non-severe SARS-CoV-2 infection. Using its own MiXCR run on the 5' RACE reads, TCRdb lists one record per CDR3 protein. The profile shows 30,000 to 40,000 distinct CDR3 sequences, around 6% of them singletons. Source material: whole blood. Receptors were obtained from an adult who was a healthcare worker with PCR-confirmed SARS-CoV-2 infection or an uninfected control (not recorded which).

This clonotype was counted a few times. At one of its ends the junction is not consistent with the germline gene, which may arise from a read error. This chain links TRBV7-7 with TRBJ1-1; 8 bases align to TRBD1. Germline CDR1 is SSHAT and CDR2 is FNYEAQ (reference sequence). This CDR3 has 13 amino acids. CDR3 region: CASSPDRGAEAFF. The CDR3 DNA sequence: TGTGCTAGCAGCCCCGACAGGGGCGCTGAAGCTTTCTTT.

This clonotype was seen only a few times. The chain recombines TRBV7-8 with TRBJ2-7; 9 bases are shared with TRBD1. Per germline, CDR1 SGHVS and CDR2 FQNEAQ. V lost 4 bases, J lost 6 bases, and 10 bases stayed unmatched. This CDR3 has 15 amino acids. The CDR3 loop reads CASSSPGTGTREQYF. CDR3 DNA sequence: TGTGCCAGCAGCTCCCCCGGGACAGGGACCCGCGAGCAGTACTTC.

This clonotype was observed many times. The chain employs TRBV29-1 and TRBJ2-7; tentatively, D is TRBD1 (6 bases). Trimming cost V 6 bases and J 7 bases, with 19 bases left between them. Germline values: CDR1 SQVTM, CDR2 ANQGSEA. The CDR3 length is 13 residues. CDR3 sequence reads: CSVLRLGTMEQYF. The DNA of the CDR3 is TGCAGCGTCCTAAGGTTAGGGACAATGGAGCAGTACTTC.

The genes are TRBV2 and TRBJ1-2; D not resolved. CDR3 length: 15 residues. Trimming stripped 4 bases from V and 0 bases from J, with 12 bases between. Looked up from germline, CDR1 is SNHLY and CDR2 is FYNNEI. CDR3 DNA sequence: TGTGCCAGCAGTGTTACGGAGGAAGCTAACTATGGCTACACCTTC. This codes for CASSVTEEANYGYTF.

This clonotype was observed many times. The chain employs TRBV29-1 and TRBJ2-3, with 14 bases aligning to TRBD2. Looked up from germline, CDR1 is SQVTM and CDR2 is ANQGSEA. There are 14 residues in the CDR3. After removal of 7 bases from V and 7 bases from J, the junction contained 7 bases not matched to a gene. This chain's CDR3 is CSGTGLAGGYTQYF. CDR3 DNA sequence: TGCAGCGGTACTGGACTAGCGGGAGGATATACGCAGTATTTT.

This clonotype was counted ten times or more. This chain links TRBV24-1 with TRBJ2-5, with a weak D call TRBD1 (7 bases). The CDR3 extends over 15 amino acids. Trimming pared 3 bases from V and 1 base from J, leaving 11 bases between. Germline loops: CDR1 KGHDR, CDR2 SFDVKD. CDR3 sequence reads: CATSDLQGGQETQYF. The CDR3 nucleotides read TGTGCCACCAGTGATCTCCAGGGGGGCCAAGAGACCCAGTACTTC.

This clonotype was seen at least ten times. The gene calls are TRBV12-5 and TRBJ2-2, with 10 bases fitting TRBD2. CDR1 and CDR2 from the germline V gene are LGHNT and FRNRAP. The V segment lost 6 bases and the J segment 5 bases; nucleotides outside the gene matches: 6. The CDR3 sequence is 15 residues long. The CDR3 DNA sequence: TGTGCTAGTGGCCCTAGCGGGGGAGGAACCGGGGAGCTGTTTTTT. Protein sequence: CASGPSGGGTGELFF.

This clonotype has at least ten counts. In DNA form, the CDR3 reads TGCAGTGCTCAGGGGGTCGGCGAAGAGACCCAGTACTTC. It yields the protein CSAQGVGEETQYF. The V call is TRBV20-1, the J call TRBJ2-5; 7 bases agree with TRBD1. CDR3 length: 13 amino acids. Germline assignment: CDR1 DFQATT and CDR2 SNEGSKA (reference sequence). V dropped 5 bases and J dropped 3; count of bases not matched to a gene: 6.

At least ten counts were recorded for this clonotype. DNA of the CDR3: TGCGCCAGCAGCCCTAGACAGACCATGAACACTGAAGCTTTCTTT. It is translated as CASSPRQTMNTEAFF. V and J are TRBV5-1 and TRBJ1-1; TRBD1 is a possible D gene (5 bases). The CDR3 totals 15 residues. Germline V lookup: CDR1 SGHRS, CDR2 YFSETQ. V lost 4 bases, J lost 0 bases, and 13 bases lay in between.

The chain has TRBV29-1 and TRBJ1-1, with D maybe TRBD1 (5 bases). Germline CDR1 and CDR2: SQVTM and ANQGSEA. The CDR3 totals 12 residues. Trimming cost V 6 bases and J 5 bases, with 13 bases left between them. Here the CDR3 reads CSVAGSGTEAFF. CDR3 DNA: TGCAGCGTCGCAGGGAGTGGTACTGAAGCTTTCTTT.

This clonotype was recorded at least ten times. The gene calls are TRBV12-3 or TRBV12-4 and TRBJ2-7; D is unresolved. The CDR3 contains 10 residues. Between the trimmed V and J ends, which lost 5 bases and 10 bases, there was a span of 9 bases. The CDR3 bases are TGTGCCAGCAGTGTCCTTGAACAGTACTTC. Residues: CASSVLEQYF.

The sample holds many counts of this clonotype. This sequence joins TRBV7-2 and TRBJ2-3; D uncertain. Trimming stripped 5 bases from V and 3 bases from J, with 12 bases between. This CDR3 region has 14 residues. Germline CDR1 reads SGHTA; CDR2 reads FQGNSA. CDR3 in amino acids: CASSPPGVTDTQYF. DNA of the CDR3: TGTGCCAGCAGCCCGCCGGGTGTGACAGATACGCAGTATTTT.

This clonotype appeared many times. This chain connects TRBV12-3 or TRBV12-4 to TRBJ2-2, with a tentative D call TRBD2 (6 bases). The CDR3 totals 16 residues. Trimming removed 1 base from V and 5 bases from J, with 14 bases in between. This CDR3 reads CASSLVSGPSTGELFF. The DNA for the CDR3 is TGTGCCAGCAGTTTAGTTAGCGGACCTTCTACCGGGGAGCTGTTTTTT.

This clonotype was seen at least ten times. This rearrangement joins TRBV15 to TRBJ2-3; D not resolved. The CDR3 spans 12 residues. Germline CDR1 reads LNHNV; CDR2 reads YYDKDF (reference sequence). Trimming took off 0 bases at V and 3 bases at J, with 1 base between the two ends. The chain's CDR3 is CATSRDTDTQYF. CDR3 in DNA: TGTGCCACCAGCAGAGATACAGATACGCAGTATTTT.